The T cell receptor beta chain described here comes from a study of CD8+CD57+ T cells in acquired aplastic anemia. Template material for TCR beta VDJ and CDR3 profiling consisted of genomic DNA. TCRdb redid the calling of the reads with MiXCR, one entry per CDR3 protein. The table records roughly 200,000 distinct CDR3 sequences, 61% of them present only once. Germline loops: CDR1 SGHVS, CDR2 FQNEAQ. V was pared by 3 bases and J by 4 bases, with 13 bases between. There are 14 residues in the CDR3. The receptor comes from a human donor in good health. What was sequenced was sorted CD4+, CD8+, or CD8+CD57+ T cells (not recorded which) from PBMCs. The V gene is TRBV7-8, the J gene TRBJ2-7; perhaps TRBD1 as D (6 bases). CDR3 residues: CASSLEAGVYEQYF. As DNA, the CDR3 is TGTGCCAGCAGCTTGGAGGCAGGGGTGTACGAGCAGTACTTC. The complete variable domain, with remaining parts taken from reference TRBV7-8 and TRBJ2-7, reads GAGVSQSPRYKVAKRGQDVALRCDPISGHVSLFWYQQALGQGPEFLTYFQNEAQLDKSGLPSDRFFAERPEGSVSTLKIQRTQQEDSAVYLCASSLEAGVYEQYFGPGTRLTVT.